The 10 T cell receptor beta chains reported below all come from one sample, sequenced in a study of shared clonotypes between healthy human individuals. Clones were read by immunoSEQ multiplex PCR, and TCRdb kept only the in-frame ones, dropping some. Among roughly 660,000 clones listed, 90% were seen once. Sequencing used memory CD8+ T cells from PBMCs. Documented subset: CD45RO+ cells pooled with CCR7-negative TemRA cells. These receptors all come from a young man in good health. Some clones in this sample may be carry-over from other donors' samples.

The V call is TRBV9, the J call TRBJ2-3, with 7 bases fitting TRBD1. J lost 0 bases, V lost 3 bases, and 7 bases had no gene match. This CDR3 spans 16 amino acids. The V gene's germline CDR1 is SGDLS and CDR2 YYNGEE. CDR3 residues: CASSERQGTSTDTQYF. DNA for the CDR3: TGTGCCAGCAGCGAGAGACAGGGAACTAGCACAGATACGCAGTATTTT.

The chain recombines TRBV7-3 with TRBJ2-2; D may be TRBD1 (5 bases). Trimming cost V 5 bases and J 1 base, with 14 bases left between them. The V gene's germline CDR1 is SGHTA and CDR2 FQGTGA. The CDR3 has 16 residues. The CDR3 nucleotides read TGTGCCAGCAGCCCTACCCAGGACAAGAACACCGGGGAGCTGTTTTTT. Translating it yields CASSPTQDKNTGELFF.

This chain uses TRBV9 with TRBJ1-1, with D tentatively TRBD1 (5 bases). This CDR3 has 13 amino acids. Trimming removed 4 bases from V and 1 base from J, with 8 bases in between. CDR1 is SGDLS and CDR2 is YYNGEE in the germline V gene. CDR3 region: CASSFGGNTEAFF. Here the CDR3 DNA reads TGTGCCAGCAGCTTCGGGGGGAACACTGAAGCTTTCTTT.

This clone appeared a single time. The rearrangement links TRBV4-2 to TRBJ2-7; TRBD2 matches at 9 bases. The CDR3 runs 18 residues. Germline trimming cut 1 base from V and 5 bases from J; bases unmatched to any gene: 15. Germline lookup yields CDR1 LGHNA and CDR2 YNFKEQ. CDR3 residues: CASSQVVSGSVGAHEQYF. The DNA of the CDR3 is TGTGCCAGCAGCCAAGTGGTTAGCGGGAGTGTCGGGGCGCACGAGCAGTACTTC.

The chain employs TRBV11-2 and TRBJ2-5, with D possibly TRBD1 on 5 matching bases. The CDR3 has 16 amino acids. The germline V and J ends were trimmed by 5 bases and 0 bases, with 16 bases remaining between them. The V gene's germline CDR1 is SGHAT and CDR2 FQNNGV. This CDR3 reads CASSTRMGRDQETQYF. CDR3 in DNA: TGTGCCAGCAGCACCCGAATGGGGCGAGACCAAGAGACCCAGTACTTC.

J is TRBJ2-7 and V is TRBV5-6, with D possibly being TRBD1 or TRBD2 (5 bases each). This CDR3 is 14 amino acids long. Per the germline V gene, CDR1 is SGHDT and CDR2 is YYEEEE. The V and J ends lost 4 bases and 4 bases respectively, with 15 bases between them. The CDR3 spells CASSLRGVQYEQYF. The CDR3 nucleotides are TGTGCCAGCAGCCTCAGAGGGGTTCAGTACGAGCAGTACTTC.

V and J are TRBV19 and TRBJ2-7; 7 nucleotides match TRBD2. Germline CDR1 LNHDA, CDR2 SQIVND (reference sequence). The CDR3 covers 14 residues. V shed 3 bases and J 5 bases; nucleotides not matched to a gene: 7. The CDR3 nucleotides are TGTGCCAGTAGTATGGGGGGAGGGAACCACGAGCAGTACTTC. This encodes CASSMGGGNHEQYF.

The CDR3 DNA is TGCGCCAGCAGCCCCGAGACAGGAGGCTATGGCTACACCTTC. This codes for CASSPETGGYGYTF. The J gene is TRBJ1-2, the V gene TRBV4-3; tentatively, D is TRBD1 (6 bases). This CDR3 is built from 14 residues. Trimming took 4 bases from V and 4 from J, leaving 13 bases between them. Germline CDR1 is LGHNA and CDR2 is YSLEER.

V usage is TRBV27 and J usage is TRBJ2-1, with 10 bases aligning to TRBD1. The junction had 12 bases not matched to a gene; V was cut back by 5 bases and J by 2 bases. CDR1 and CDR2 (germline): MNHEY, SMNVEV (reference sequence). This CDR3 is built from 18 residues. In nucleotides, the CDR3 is TGTGCCAGCAGTCTCCTGACAGGGGGCCCTGAAACCTACAATGAGCAGTTCTTC. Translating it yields CASSLLTGGPETYNEQFF.

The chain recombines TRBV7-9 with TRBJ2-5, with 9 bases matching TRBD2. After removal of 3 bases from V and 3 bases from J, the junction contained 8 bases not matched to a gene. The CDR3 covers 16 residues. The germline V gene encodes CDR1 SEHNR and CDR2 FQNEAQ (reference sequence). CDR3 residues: CASSLREGATEETQYF. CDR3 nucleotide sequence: TGTGCCAGCAGCTTGCGGGAGGGGGCGACCGAAGAGACCCAGTACTTC. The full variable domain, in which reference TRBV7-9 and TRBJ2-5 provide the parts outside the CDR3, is DTGVSQNPRHKITKRGQNVTFRCDPISEHNRLYWYRQTLGQGPEFLTYFQNEAQLEKSRLLSDRFSAERPKGSFSTLEIQRTEQGDSAMYLCASSLREGATEETQYFGPGTRLLVL.